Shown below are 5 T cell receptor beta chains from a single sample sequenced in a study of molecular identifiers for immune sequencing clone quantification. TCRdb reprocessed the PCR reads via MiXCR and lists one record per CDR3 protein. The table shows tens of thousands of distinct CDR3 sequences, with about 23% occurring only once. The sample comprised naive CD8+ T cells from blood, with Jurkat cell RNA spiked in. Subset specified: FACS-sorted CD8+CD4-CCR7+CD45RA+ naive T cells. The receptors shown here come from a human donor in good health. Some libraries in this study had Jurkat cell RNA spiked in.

CDR3 amino acids: CASSLGTGEGETQYF. The CDR3 DNA reads as TGTGCCAGCAGCCTAGGGACAGGGGAGGGAGAGACCCAGTACTTC. V and J are TRBV28 and TRBJ2-5; 10 bases fit TRBD1. The J segment lost 4 bases and the V segment lost 6 bases, leaving 8 bases of the junction unmatched. Germline assignment: CDR1 MDHEN and CDR2 SYDVKM. The CDR3 contains 15 residues.

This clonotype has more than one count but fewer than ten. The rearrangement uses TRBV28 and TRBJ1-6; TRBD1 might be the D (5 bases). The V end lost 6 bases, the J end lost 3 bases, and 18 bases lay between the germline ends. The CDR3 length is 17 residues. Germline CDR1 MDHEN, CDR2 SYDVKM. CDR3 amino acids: CASSLPGRSIYNSPLHF. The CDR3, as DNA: TGTGCCAGCAGCCTACCGGGACGGTCCATCTATAATTCACCCCTCCACTTT.

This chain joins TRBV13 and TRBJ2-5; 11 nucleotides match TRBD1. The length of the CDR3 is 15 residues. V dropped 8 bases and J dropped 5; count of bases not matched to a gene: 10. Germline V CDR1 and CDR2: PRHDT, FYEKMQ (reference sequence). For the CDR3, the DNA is TGTGCCAGCGCCCCCCCGGACAGGGGGCAGGAGACCCAGTACTTC. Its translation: CASAPPDRGQETQYF.

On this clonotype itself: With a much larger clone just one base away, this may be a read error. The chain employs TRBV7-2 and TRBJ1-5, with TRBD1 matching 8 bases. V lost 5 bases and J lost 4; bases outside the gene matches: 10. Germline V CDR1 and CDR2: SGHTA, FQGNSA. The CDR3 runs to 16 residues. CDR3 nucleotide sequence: TGTACCAGCAGCCCAGGACAGGGAGGATTTAATCAGCCCCAGCATTTT. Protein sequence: CTSSPGQGGFNQPQHF.

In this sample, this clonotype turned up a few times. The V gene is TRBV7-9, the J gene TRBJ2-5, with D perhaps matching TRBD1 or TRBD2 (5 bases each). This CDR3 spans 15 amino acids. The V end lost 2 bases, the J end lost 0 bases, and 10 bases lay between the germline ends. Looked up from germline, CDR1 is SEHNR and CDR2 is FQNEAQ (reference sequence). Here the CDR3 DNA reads TGTGCCAGCAGCTTAAGGGTGGGGGACCAAGAGACCCAGTACTTC. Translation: CASSLRVGDQETQYF.